These 22 T cell receptor beta chains originate from one sample sequenced in a study of graft-versus-host responses after intestinal transplantation (dated by TCRdb to about 2021). The time point label on this specimen signifies: cells obtained before transplantation from donor or recipient. Library preparation employed the immunoSEQ multiplex PCR assay. Not all clones reach the TCRdb copy of this immuneACCESS table, which keeps in-frame sequences only. Checked studies attribute under half of the gap to unresolved V genes and leave the rest unexplained. Present in this sample are about 25,000 clones, 40% of which were seen just once. The ten biggest clones cover 0.66% of the sample. The starting material was alloreactive CD4+ T cells from a mixed lymphocyte reaction culture, obtained before intestinal transplant. The sample's cell subset or site label is to be understood as: CFSE-low proliferating T cells sorted from approximately 6-day pre-transplant mixed lymphocyte reaction (GvH or HvG direction). All receptors derive from a human patient who received an intestinal transplant.

This clone was seen only a few times. The chain joins TRBV5-1 to TRBJ1-1; D may be TRBD1 (5 bases). Germline CDR1 is SGHRS and CDR2 is YFSETQ. The CDR3 totals 15 residues. V dropped 0 bases and J dropped 4 bases, with 13 bases sitting between them. CDR3 amino acids: CASSLAKGWFTEAFF. The CDR3 DNA follows: TGCGCCAGCAGCTTGGCAAAGGGGTGGTTCACTGAAGCTTTCTTT.

This clone was detected a few times. V usage is TRBV6-1 and J usage is TRBJ2-5; D not resolved. Trimming removed 5 bases at V and 5 bases at J, with 9 bases between. The CDR3 consists of 12 residues. Germline V gene data show CDR1 as MNHNS and CDR2 as SASEGT. For the CDR3, the DNA is TGTGCCAGCAGTCCGCCCCGGGAGACCCAGTACTTC. As protein: CASSPPRETQYF.

CDR3 in DNA: TGTGCCAGCAGCCTAAGGTGGACAGCGAGGAGTTCTAACTATGGCTACACCTTC. Its translation is CASSLRWTARSSNYGYTF. The chain employs TRBV4-2 and TRBJ1-2; tentatively, D is TRBD1 (6 bases). CDR3 length: 18 amino acids. Germline CDR1 is LGHNA and CDR2 is YNFKEQ. V dropped 4 bases and J dropped 0 bases, with 21 bases sitting between them.

This clone was found a few times. CDR3 bases: TGCGCCAGCAGTGAAATACAGGGACCCTCTGGAAACACCATATATTTT. Amino acids: CASSEIQGPSGNTIYF. V is TRBV10-1 and J is TRBJ1-3; D perhaps matches TRBD1 (6 bases). This CDR3 comprises 16 residues. CDR1 and CDR2 (germline): WNHNN, SYGVQD (reference sequence). Trimming cost V 3 bases and J 0 bases, with 12 bases left between them.

The gene calls are TRBV10-2 and TRBJ2-3; 7 bases are shared with TRBD1. CDR1 and CDR2 (germline): WSHSY, SAAADI. V trimming: 5 bases; J trimming: 6 bases; junction bases outside the gene matches: 2. The CDR3 sequence is 12 residues long. Here the CDR3 DNA reads TGCGCCAGCAGTATACAGGGGGATACGCAGTATTTT. Protein sequence: CASSIQGDTQYF.

V gene TRBV6-5 combines with J gene TRBJ1-5; D ambiguous. The ends were cut back, 4 bases at V and 5 bases at J, with 15 bases in the middle. The CDR3 covers 15 residues. The V gene's germline CDR1 is MNHEY and CDR2 SVGAGI. The DNA for the CDR3 is TGTGCCAGCAGTTGGTTTAGGCAGCGAGATCAGCCCCAGCATTTT. Amino acid sequence: CASSWFRQRDQPQHF.

J is TRBJ2-1 and V is TRBV29-1; 7 positions agree with TRBD2. There are 14 residues in the CDR3. The V gene's germline CDR1 is SQVTM and CDR2 ANQGSEA. V trimming: 4 bases; J trimming: 4 bases; junction bases outside the gene matches: 7. The CDR3 reads CSVVILAEYNEQFF. CDR3 sequence (DNA): TGCAGCGTTGTTATCCTAGCGGAGTACAATGAGCAGTTCTTC.

This chain links TRBV7-9 with TRBJ2-7; D is perhaps TRBD1 (5 bases). CDR1 SEHNR and CDR2 FQNEAQ come from the germline V gene (reference sequence). The length of the CDR3 is 16 residues. The V gene lost 2 bases and the J gene lost 6 bases, with 20 bases spanning the gap. DNA of the CDR3: TGTGCCAGCAGCTTAACAATCGTGGCAGGGTTCGGCGAGCAGTACTTC. Its protein product is CASSLTIVAGFGEQYF.

The chain is built from TRBV10-1 and TRBJ1-5, with 9 bases lining up with TRBD1. The CDR3 extends over 13 amino acids. The V gene end was trimmed by 3 bases and the J gene end by 6 bases; junction bases not matched to a gene: 0. Germline V gives CDR1 WNHNN, CDR2 SYGVQD (reference sequence). This chain's CDR3 is CASSEQGAQPQHF. CDR3 DNA sequence: TGCGCCAGCAGTGAACAGGGGGCTCAGCCCCAGCATTTT.

The chain joins TRBV5-4 to TRBJ2-1; 11 positions match TRBD2. The CDR3 has 17 amino acids. Trimming removed 0 bases from V and 0 bases from J; junction bases left unmatched: 2. CDR1 and CDR2 (germline): SGHNT, YYREEE (reference sequence). The CDR3 nucleotides are TGTGCCAGCAGCTTGGGACTAGCGGGAAGCTCCTACAATGAGCAGTTCTTC. Amino acid sequence: CASSLGLAGSSYNEQFF. Full variable domain (remainder filled in from reference TRBV5-4 and TRBJ2-1): ETGVTQSPTHLIKTRGQQVTLRCSSQSGHNTVSWYQQALGQGPQFIFQYYREEENGRGNFPPRFSGLQFPNYSSELNVNALELDDSALYLCASSLGLAGSSYNEQFFGPGTRLTVL.

The V call is TRBV4-2, the J call TRBJ2-1; 13 bases are shared with TRBD2. The germline V gene has CDR1 LGHNA and CDR2 YNFKEQ. There are 15 residues in the CDR3. The V and J ends lost 4 bases and 4 bases, in that order; junction bases with no gene match: 1. The CDR3: CASSRTSGRYNEQFF. The CDR3 coding sequence is TGTGCCAGCAGCCGGACTAGCGGGAGATACAATGAGCAGTTCTTC.

This chain joins TRBV29-1 and TRBJ1-2; TRBD1 might be the D (6 bases). V lost 5 bases to trimming and J lost 6 bases, with 16 bases between them. Germline values: CDR1 SQVTM, CDR2 ANQGSEA. The CDR3 runs 13 residues. For the CDR3, the DNA is TGCAGCGTTCGGGCAGGGGTAAGGGATGGCTACACCTTC. Translation gives CSVRAGVRDGYTF.

This clone was detected a few times. The V call is TRBV5-6, the J call TRBJ1-1, with TRBD1 as a possible D gene (5 bases). V was shortened by 0 bases and J by 1 base, with 16 bases between the two germline ends. From germline, CDR1 is SGHDT and CDR2 YYEEEE. The CDR3 has 17 residues. CDR3 coding DNA: TGTGCCAGCAGCTTGGGGGTGACAGTCTTTACGAACACTGAAGCTTTCTTT. Translation: CASSLGVTVFTNTEAFF.

This chain links TRBV6-5 with TRBJ2-7, with D maybe TRBD2 (5 bases). The CDR3 is 13 residues long. Trimming stripped 6 bases from V and 6 bases from J, with 15 bases between. Germline V CDR1 and CDR2: MNHEY, SVGAGI. DNA for the CDR3: TGTGCCAGCAGAATGACCGTCGCGGGCGAGCAGTACTTC. It yields the protein CASRMTVAGEQYF.

The chain links TRBV6-5 to TRBJ1-2; a weak D match, TRBD1 (5 bases). V shed 3 bases and J shed 2 bases, with 10 bases lying between them. Germline CDR1 reads MNHEY; CDR2 reads SVGAGI. This CDR3 region has 14 residues. CDR3 coding DNA: TGTGCCAGCAGTTATCTCCCAGGGAACTATGGCTACACCTTC. Translating it yields CASSYLPGNYGYTF.

This clone was detected a few times. V is TRBV5-6 and J is TRBJ2-7, with a tentative D call TRBD1 (6 bases). CDR1 is SGHDT, CDR2 YYEEEE, per germline. The CDR3 contains 14 residues. Trimming removed 4 bases at V and 4 bases at J, with 15 bases between. Here the CDR3 reads CASSPVQGLYEQYF. CDR3 sequence (DNA): TGTGCCAGCAGCCCGGTACAGGGCCTATACGAGCAGTACTTC.

This clone has just a few counts. V is TRBV5-8 and J is TRBJ1-5; D is perhaps TRBD1 (5 bases). The CDR3 runs to 15 residues. V gave up 6 bases and J gave up 2 bases, with 15 bases separating them. Germline CDR1 is SGHTS and CDR2 is YDEGEE. The CDR3 loop reads CASNGGAAGNQPQHF. CDR3 coding DNA: TGTGCCAGCAACGGGGGAGCGGCCGGCAATCAGCCCCAGCATTTT.

The chain uses TRBV7-6 and TRBJ1-1; D gene unclear. Germline V gene data show CDR1 as SGHVS and CDR2 as FNYEAQ. Trimming stripped 5 bases from V and 0 bases from J, with 7 bases between. The CDR3 spans 13 residues. In nucleotides, the CDR3 is TGTGCCAGCAGCCCCAGGTTGAACACTGAAGCTTTCTTT. Its protein product is CASSPRLNTEAFF.

The chain carries TRBV6-5 and TRBJ1-2; D is possibly TRBD1 (5 bases). Trimming removed 2 bases at V and 8 bases at J, with 12 bases between. Germline CDR1 is MNHEY and CDR2 is SVGAGI. The CDR3 contains 13 residues. CDR3 in amino acids: CASSYPAGGGYTF. CDR3 DNA sequence: TGTGCCAGCAGTTACCCTGCGGGGGGAGGCTACACCTTC.

This clone is a singleton in its sample. The rearrangement joins TRBV7-7 to TRBJ1-6, with 7 bases fitting TRBD1. The CDR3 sequence is 16 residues long. Per the germline V gene, CDR1 is SSHAT and CDR2 is FNYEAQ (reference sequence). Unmatched junction bases numbered 11, after V lost 7 bases and J lost 5 bases. In DNA, the CDR3 is TGTGCCAGCACCTCTCCGACAGGGTCCCATAATTCACCCCTCCACTTT. It is translated as CASTSPTGSHNSPLHF.

The rearrangement joins TRBV6-1 to TRBJ1-1; maybe TRBD1 (6 bases). The CDR3 runs 15 residues. V was pared by 6 bases and J by 1 base, with 15 bases between. CDR1 and CDR2 from the germline V gene are MNHNS and SASEGT. The CDR3 bases are TGTGCCAGCAGCCGACAGGTTATTGGGAACACTGAAGCTTTCTTT. This encodes CASSRQVIGNTEAFF.

The sample holds a few counts of this clone. The chain links TRBV9 to TRBJ2-1; no reliable D call. V shed 0 bases and J shed 10 bases, with 17 bases lying between them. Germline V gene data show CDR1 as SGDLS and CDR2 as YYNGEE. This CDR3 has 15 residues. As DNA, the CDR3 is TGTGCCAGCAGCGTAGGAGGCCATCCAACAACCGAGCAGTTCTTC. This sequence encodes CASSVGGHPTTEQFF.